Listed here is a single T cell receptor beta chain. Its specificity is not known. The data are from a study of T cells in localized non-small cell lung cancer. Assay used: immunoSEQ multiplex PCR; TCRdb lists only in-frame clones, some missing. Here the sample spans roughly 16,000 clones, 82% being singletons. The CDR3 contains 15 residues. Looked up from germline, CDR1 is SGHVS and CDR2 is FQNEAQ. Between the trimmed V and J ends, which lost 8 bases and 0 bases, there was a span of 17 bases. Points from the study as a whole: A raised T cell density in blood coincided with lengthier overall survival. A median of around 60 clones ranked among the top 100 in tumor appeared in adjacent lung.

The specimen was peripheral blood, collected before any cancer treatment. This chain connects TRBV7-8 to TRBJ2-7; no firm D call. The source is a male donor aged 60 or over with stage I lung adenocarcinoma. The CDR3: CASSESAQSSYEQYF. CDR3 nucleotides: TGTGCCAGCTCCGAATCGGCACAGAGCTCCTACGAGCAGTACTTC.